The 28 T cell receptor beta chains presented below share a single source sample, sequenced in a study of T cell responses to AZD1222 COVID-19 vaccine. The method was immunoSEQ multiplex PCR; TCRdb's version includes in-frame clones alone and lacks a portion of them. This table holds about 180,000 clones, about nine tenths found once. The specimen comprised peripheral blood, sampled 28 days after the second dose of the MenACWY control vaccine. These receptors all stem from an adult who received the MenACWY meningococcal vaccine as a control.

This chain joins TRBV19 and TRBJ1-1; 10 bases align to TRBD1. The CDR3 loop spans 16 amino acids. Germline V lookup: CDR1 LNHDA, CDR2 SQIVND (reference sequence). Trimming at V came to 3 bases and at J to 0 bases, leaving 4 bases not matched to a gene. This chain's CDR3 is CASSIGTGAMNTEAFF. The CDR3 DNA reads TGTGCCAGTAGTATTGGGACAGGGGCTATGAACACTGAAGCTTTCTTT.

This rearrangement joins TRBV6-5 to TRBJ1-2; 10 bases fit TRBD1. Germline values: CDR1 MNHEY, CDR2 SVGAGI. The length of the CDR3 is 14 residues. Unmatched junction bases numbered 5, after V lost 6 bases and J lost 4 bases. CDR3 amino acids: CASRRDRGLYGYTF. For the CDR3, the DNA is TGTGCCAGCAGGCGGGACAGGGGACTCTATGGCTACACCTTC.

The rearrangement links TRBV18 to TRBJ2-3; the D is unclear. Per the germline V gene, CDR1 is KGHSH and CDR2 is LQKENI. V was trimmed by 2 bases and J by 6 bases, leaving 12 bases between them. This CDR3 comprises 14 residues. CDR3 nucleotides: TGTGCCAGCTCACCAGTCGGTGGGTGGGATACGCAGTATTTT. Encoded protein: CASSPVGGWDTQYF.

The V call is TRBV11-2, the J call TRBJ2-7; no clear D gene. CDR1 is SGHAT and CDR2 is FQNNGV in the germline V gene. There are 12 residues in the CDR3. Trimming shortened V by 4 bases and J by 1 base, and 5 bases separated the two germline ends. The CDR3 DNA reads TGTGCCAGCAGCTCGACATCCTACGAGCAGTACTTC. Translating gives CASSSTSYEQYF.

The CDR3 here is CASSLPTPGNEQFF. In nucleotides, the CDR3 is TGTGCCAGCAGTTTACCCACCCCCGGCAATGAGCAGTTCTTC. The rearrangement uses TRBV27 and TRBJ2-1, with D unclear. CDR1 and CDR2 (germline): MNHEY, SMNVEV (reference sequence). V gave up 2 bases and J gave up 6 bases, with 11 bases separating them. The length of the CDR3 is 14 residues.

V usage is TRBV3-1 (or the pseudogene TRBV3-2) and J usage is TRBJ2-5, with 11 bases aligning to TRBD1. V lost 4 bases and J lost 5; bases outside the gene matches: 9. This CDR3 contains 16 residues. The germline CDR1 and CDR2 sequences are LGHDT and YNNKEL (reference sequence). Here the CDR3 DNA reads TGTGCCAGCAGCCTGTACGGACAGGGGGCCGGGGAGACCCAGTACTTC. This translates into CASSLYGQGAGETQYF.

The genes are TRBV10-3 and TRBJ1-2, with 7 bases matching TRBD1. V was clipped by 7 bases and J by 0 bases; unmatched bases: 5. CDR1 ENHRY and CDR2 SYGVKD come from the germline V gene. The CDR3 is 14 amino acids. The CDR3 DNA reads TGTGCCATCATCAGGGACAGAGCTAACTATGGCTACACCTTC. Translated, it gives CAIIRDRANYGYTF.

This chain connects TRBV30 to TRBJ2-3; D is possibly TRBD2 (6 bases). Germline V CDR1 and CDR2: GTSNPN, SVGIG (reference sequence). This CDR3 is 13 amino acids long. The V and J ends lost 3 bases and 4 bases respectively, with 11 bases between them. The chain's CDR3 is CAWSPGVPDTQYF. The CDR3 region has the DNA TGTGCCTGGAGCCCGGGAGTCCCAGATACGCAGTATTTT.

V and J are TRBV7-2 and TRBJ2-7, with D unresolved. Germline V gives CDR1 SGHTA, CDR2 FQGNSA. Trimming took 5 bases from V and 7 from J, leaving 12 bases between them. The CDR3 loop spans 12 amino acids. CDR3 region: CASSGRAGEQYF. The CDR3 bases are TGTGCCAGCAGCGGACGGGCCGGAGAGCAGTACTTC.

The V gene is TRBV30, the J gene TRBJ2-5, with 8 bases fitting TRBD1. The CDR3 loop spans 14 amino acids. CDR1 is GTSNPN and CDR2 is SVGIG in the germline V gene (reference sequence). Trimming took 3 bases from V and 5 from J; bases not matched to a gene: 8. CDR3 coding DNA: TGTGCCTGGAGCCTGACAGGGGTAGAGGAGACCCAGTACTTC. This encodes CAWSLTGVEETQYF.

This chain links TRBV5-1 with TRBJ2-5; TRBD1 matches 7 bases. This CDR3 has 13 residues. Germline trimming cut 6 bases from V and 2 bases from J; bases unmatched to any gene: 4. CDR1 is SGHRS and CDR2 is YFSETQ in the germline V gene. DNA of the CDR3: TGCGCCAGCACACGACAGGGACAAGAGACCCAGTACTTC. Its translation is CASTRQGQETQYF.

The gene calls are TRBV28 and TRBJ1-5; no firm D call. Trimming left V 6 bases short and J 7 bases short, with 19 bases between. Germline CDR1 MDHEN, CDR2 SYDVKM. There are 15 residues in the CDR3. The CDR3 nucleotides read TGTGCCAGCAGGAGTGTTCCAACGGACTGGCAGCCCCAGCATTTT. This translates into CASRSVPTDWQPQHF.

The chain has TRBV6-6 and TRBJ2-2; the D gene is possibly TRBD1 (6 bases). V dropped 3 bases and J dropped 5 bases, with 13 bases sitting between them. Germline loops: CDR1 MNHNY, CDR2 SVGAGI (reference sequence). This CDR3 is built from 15 residues. Here the CDR3 DNA reads TGTGCCAGCAGTTATAACAGGGACGGGACCGGGGAGCTGTTTTTT. Residues: CASSYNRDGTGELFF.

This clone was seen once. The rearrangement links TRBV6-2 or TRBV6-3 to TRBJ1-1; D is undetermined. With 6 bases removed from V and 4 bases from J, the gap between germline ends came to 15 bases. This CDR3 has 14 residues. Germline CDR1 MNHEY, CDR2 SVGEGT. In nucleotides, the CDR3 is TGTGCCAGCAGCCCACCAGGAAGGACCACTGAAGCTTTCTTT. Its protein product is CASSPPGRTTEAFF.

This clone appeared a single time. The gene calls are TRBV27 and TRBJ2-1; 7 bases align to TRBD2. Per the germline V gene, CDR1 is MNHEY and CDR2 is SMNVEV (reference sequence). The CDR3 has 15 amino acids. V trimming: 0 bases; J trimming: 4 bases; junction bases outside the gene matches: 3. CDR3 loop: CASSLSSGLYNEQFF. The DNA for the CDR3 is TGTGCCAGCAGTTTATCTAGCGGGCTATACAATGAGCAGTTCTTC.

The rearrangement uses TRBV28 and TRBJ1-1; D is possibly TRBD1 (6 bases). In germline, CDR1 is MDHEN, CDR2 SYDVKM. Trimming removed 6 bases at V and 1 base at J, with 9 bases between. The CDR3 is 13 residues long. The CDR3 spells CASSGQPNTEAFF. In DNA, the CDR3 is TGTGCCAGCAGCGGACAGCCGAACACTGAAGCTTTCTTT.

The V and J genes are TRBV28 and TRBJ2-3, with 7 bases that match TRBD1. V gave up 7 bases and J gave up 5 bases; unmatched junction bases: 3. This CDR3 is 12 amino acids long. The germline V gene has CDR1 MDHEN and CDR2 SYDVKM. The CDR3 sequence is CASKGALDTQYF. Here the CDR3 DNA reads TGTGCCAGCAAGGGGGCGTTAGATACGCAGTATTTT.

The CDR3 loop is CASSQQGPYEQYF. CDR3 coding DNA: TGTGCCAGCAGTCAACAGGGCCCCTACGAGCAGTACTTC. V gene TRBV12-3 or TRBV12-4 combines with J gene TRBJ2-7, with D maybe TRBD1 (6 bases). The CDR3 is 13 amino acids. V shed 5 bases and J shed 2 bases, with 10 bases lying between them.

The chain uses TRBV10-3 and TRBJ2-7; D perhaps matches TRBD2 (5 bases). The CDR3 loop spans 14 amino acids. Germline lookup yields CDR1 ENHRY and CDR2 SYGVKD. Between the trimmed V and J ends, which lost 3 bases and 0 bases, there was a span of 9 bases. CDR3 sequence reads: CAISDQAVSYEQYF. In DNA form, the CDR3 reads TGTGCCATCAGTGATCAAGCGGTCTCCTACGAGCAGTACTTC.

The J gene is TRBJ2-7, the V gene TRBV28; 11 bases line up with TRBD2. The length of the CDR3 is 17 residues. The ends lost 3 bases at V and 0 bases at J; junction bases unmatched: 7. Germline lookup yields CDR1 MDHEN and CDR2 SYDVKM. The CDR3 region has the DNA TGTGCCAGCAGTTTTAGCGGGAGGGCCTGGAGCTCCTACGAGCAGTACTTC. Protein: CASSFSGRAWSSYEQYF. Full variable domain (outside the CDR3, taken from reference TRBV28 and TRBJ2-7): DVKVTQSSRYLVKRTGEKVFLECVQDMDHENMFWYRQDPGLGLRLIYFSYDVKMKEKGDIPEGYSVSREKKERFSLILESASTNQTSMYLCASSFSGRAWSSYEQYFGPGTRLTVT.

CDR3 residues: CASSHRLAGLGYNEQFF. The CDR3 DNA sequence: TGTGCCAGCAGCCACCGACTAGCGGGTCTTGGGTACAATGAGCAGTTCTTC. V and J are TRBV27 and TRBJ2-1, with 10 bases identical to TRBD2. With V trimmed by 6 bases and J by 4 bases, 12 bases remained unmatched. The CDR3 extends over 17 amino acids. CDR1 and CDR2 from the germline V gene are MNHEY and SMNVEV (reference sequence).

The chain joins TRBV18 to TRBJ2-7; perhaps TRBD1 as D (5 bases). V was cut by 0 bases and J by 4 bases, with 13 bases left in between. The CDR3 covers 15 residues. Germline CDR1 KGHSH, CDR2 LQKENI. CDR3 DNA sequence: TGTGCCAGCTCACCACCGGGGCGGAACATTTACGAGCAGTACTTC. Residues: CASSPPGRNIYEQYF.

The chain links TRBV24-1 to TRBJ1-3, with TRBD1 identical over 7 bases. Unmatched junction bases numbered 8, after V lost 10 bases and J lost 6 bases. Germline V lookup: CDR1 KGHDR, CDR2 SFDVKD. The CDR3 is 13 amino acids. The chain's CDR3 is CATSTGAENTIYF. The CDR3 DNA reads as TGTGCCACTTCAACAGGGGCCGAAAACACCATATATTTT.

This clone has just one count. The chain links TRBV18 to TRBJ2-2, with D perhaps matching TRBD1 (5 bases). Germline loops: CDR1 KGHSH, CDR2 LQKENI. CDR3 length equals 15 residues. With 5 bases removed from V and 4 bases from J, the gap between germline ends came to 14 bases. CDR3 region: CASSEAGLVTGELFF. CDR3 sequence (DNA): TGTGCCAGCTCAGAGGCAGGGTTGGTCACCGGGGAGCTGTTTTTT. The entire variable domain, with the rest obtained from reference TRBV18 and TRBJ2-2, is as follows: NAGVMQNPRHLVRRRGQEARLRCSPMKGHSHVYWYRQLPEEGLKFMVYLQKENIIDESGMPKERFSAEFPKEGPSILRIQQVVRGDSAAYFCASSEAGLVTGELFFGEGSRLTVL.

This clone was observed a single time. The gene calls are TRBV7-2 and TRBJ2-7, with a weak D call TRBD1 (6 bases). Germline V gives CDR1 SGHTA, CDR2 FQGNSA. Deletions cut 2 bases from V and 2 bases from J, with 16 bases between. This CDR3 comprises 16 residues. CDR3: CASSLIQGSKPYEQYF. The DNA for the CDR3 is TGTGCCAGCAGCTTAATTCAGGGGTCCAAACCCTACGAGCAGTACTTC. Together with reference TRBV7-2 and TRBJ2-7, the CDR3 gives the full variable domain: GAGVSQSPSNKVTEKGKDVELRCDPISGHTALYWYRQSLGQGLEFLIYFQGNSAPDKSGLPSDRFSAERTGGSVSTLTIQRTQQEDSAVYLCASSLIQGSKPYEQYFGPGTRLTVT.

The rearrangement uses TRBV2 and TRBJ1-5, with D possibly TRBD1 on 6 matching bases. Trimming pared 4 bases from V and 7 bases from J, leaving 17 bases between. The germline CDR1 and CDR2 sequences are SNHLY and FYNNEI. The CDR3 consists of 15 residues. The CDR3 coding sequence is TGTGCCAGCAGTGTGGGGGCCAGGGATCACCAGCCCCAGCATTTT. This encodes CASSVGARDHQPQHF. Complete variable domain (other parts from reference TRBV2 and TRBJ1-5): EPEVTQTPSHQVTQMGQEVILRCVPISNHLYFYWYRQILGQKVEFLVSFYNNEISEKSEIFDDQFSVERPDGSNFTLKIRSTKLEDSAMYFCASSVGARDHQPQHFGDGTRLSIL.

The chain has TRBV28 and TRBJ1-2, with D possibly being TRBD1 (6 bases). The germline V gene has CDR1 MDHEN and CDR2 SYDVKM. This CDR3 has 16 amino acids. V was clipped by 5 bases and J by 1 base, with 17 bases between them. The CDR3 spells CASSPPGGAINYGYTF. The CDR3 region has the DNA TGTGCCAGCAGTCCGCCGGGGGGGGCGATTAACTATGGCTACACCTTC.

This clone was counted a single time. The chain joins TRBV6-2 or TRBV6-3 to TRBJ1-2; D is uncertain. Trimming removed 4 bases at V and 3 bases at J, with 12 bases between. The V gene's germline CDR1 is MNHEY and CDR2 SVGEGT. The CDR3 contains 14 residues. In DNA form, the CDR3 reads TGTGCCAGCAGTTTCAGGTTGGGTGACTATGGCTACACCTTC. Translating it yields CASSFRLGDYGYTF.